This T cell receptor beta chain was retrieved from a study of blood T cells in healthy people across ages. The CDR3 runs 15 residues. The V and J ends lost 3 bases and 9 bases respectively, with 18 bases between them. CDR1 is SNHLY, CDR2 FYNNEI, per germline. Next came a second PCR, run for 7 to 11 cycles, which used a sample-barcoded 5' primer along with a J-beta primer mix. A template-switch adaptor with 12 random nucleotides tagged each cDNA molecule. Using its own MiXCR run on the 5' RACE reads, TCRdb lists one record per CDR3 protein. This table has approximately 1.5 million distinct CDR3 sequences, approximately 43% appearing once.

Specimen: blood. The TCR was taken from a woman between 18 and 30 years old in good health. The chain employs TRBV2 and TRBJ1-5, with a tentative D call TRBD1 (6 bases). CDR3 protein: CASSDRGGSLRPQHF. CDR3 coding DNA: TGTGCCAGCAGTGACAGAGGGGGATCTTTGAGGCCCCAGCATTTT.